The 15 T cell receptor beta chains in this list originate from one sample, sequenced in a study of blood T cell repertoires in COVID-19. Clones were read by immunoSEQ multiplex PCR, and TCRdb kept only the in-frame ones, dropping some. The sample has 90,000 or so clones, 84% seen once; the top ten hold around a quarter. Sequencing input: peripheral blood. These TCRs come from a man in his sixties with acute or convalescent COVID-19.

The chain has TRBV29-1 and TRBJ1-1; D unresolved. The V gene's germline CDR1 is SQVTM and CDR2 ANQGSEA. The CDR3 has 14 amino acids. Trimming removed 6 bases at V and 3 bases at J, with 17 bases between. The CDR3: CSVPMTRRDTEAFF. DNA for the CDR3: TGCAGCGTCCCCATGACTCGACGGGACACTGAAGCTTTCTTT.

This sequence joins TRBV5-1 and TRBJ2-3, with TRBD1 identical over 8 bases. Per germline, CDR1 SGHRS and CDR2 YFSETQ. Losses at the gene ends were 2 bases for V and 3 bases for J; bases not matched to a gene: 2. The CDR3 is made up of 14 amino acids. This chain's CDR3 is CASSLRQGTDTQYF. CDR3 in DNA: TGCGCCAGCAGCTTAAGACAGGGGACAGATACGCAGTATTTT.

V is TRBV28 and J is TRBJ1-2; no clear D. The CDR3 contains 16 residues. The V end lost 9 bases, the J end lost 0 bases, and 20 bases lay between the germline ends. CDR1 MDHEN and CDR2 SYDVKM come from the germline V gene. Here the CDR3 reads CASTTLILPTNYGYTF. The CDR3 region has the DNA TGTGCCAGTACTACCCTTATACTCCCCACTAACTATGGCTACACCTTC.

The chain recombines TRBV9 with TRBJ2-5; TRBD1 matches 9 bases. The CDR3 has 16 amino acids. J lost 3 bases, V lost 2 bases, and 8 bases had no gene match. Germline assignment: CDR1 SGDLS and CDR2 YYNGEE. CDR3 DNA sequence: TGTGCCAGCAGCGTTGGGACAGGGTTGGTAGAAGAGACCCAGTACTTC. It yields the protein CASSVGTGLVEETQYF. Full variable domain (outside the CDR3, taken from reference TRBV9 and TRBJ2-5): DSGVTQTPKHLITATGQRVTLRCSPRSGDLSVYWYQQSLDQGLQFLIQYYNGEERAKGNILERFSAQQFPDLHSELNLSSLELGDSALYFCASSVGTGLVEETQYFGPGTRLLVL.

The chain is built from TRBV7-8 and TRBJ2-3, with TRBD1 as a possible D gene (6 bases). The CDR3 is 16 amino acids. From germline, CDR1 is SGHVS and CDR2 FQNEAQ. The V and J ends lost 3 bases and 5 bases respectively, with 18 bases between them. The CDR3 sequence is CASSLVGRGRRDTQYF. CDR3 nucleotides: TGTGCCAGCAGCTTGGTAGGCAGGGGTAGGAGAGATACGCAGTATTTT.

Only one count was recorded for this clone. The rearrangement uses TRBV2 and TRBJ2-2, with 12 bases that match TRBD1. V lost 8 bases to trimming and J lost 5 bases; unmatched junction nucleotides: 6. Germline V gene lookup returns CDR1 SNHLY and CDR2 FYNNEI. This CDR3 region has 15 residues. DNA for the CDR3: TGTGCCAGCGGGGGACAGGGGGCTCGGACCGGGGAGCTGTTTTTT. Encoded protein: CASGGQGARTGELFF.

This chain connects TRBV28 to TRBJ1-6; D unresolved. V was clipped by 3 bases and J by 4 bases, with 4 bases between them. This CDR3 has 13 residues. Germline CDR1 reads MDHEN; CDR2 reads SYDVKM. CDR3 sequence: CASSFHYNSPLHF. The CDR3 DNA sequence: TGTGCCAGCAGTTTCCATTATAATTCACCCCTCCACTTT.

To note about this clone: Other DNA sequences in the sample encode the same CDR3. CDR3 amino acids: CASSESGFYGYTF. In DNA form, the CDR3 reads TGTGCCAGCAGTGAATCAGGCTTCTATGGCTACACCTTC. The chain couples TRBV2 to TRBJ1-2, with no clear D. The CDR3 totals 13 residues. With 2 bases removed from V and 4 bases from J, the gap between germline ends came to 8 bases. Germline V CDR1 and CDR2: SNHLY, FYNNEI. Full variable domain (rest looked up from reference TRBV2 and TRBJ1-2): EPEVTQTPSHQVTQMGQEVILRCVPISNHLYFYWYRQILGQKVEFLVSFYNNEISEKSEIFDDQFSVERPDGSNFTLKIRSTKLEDSAMYFCASSESGFYGYTFGSGTRLTVV.

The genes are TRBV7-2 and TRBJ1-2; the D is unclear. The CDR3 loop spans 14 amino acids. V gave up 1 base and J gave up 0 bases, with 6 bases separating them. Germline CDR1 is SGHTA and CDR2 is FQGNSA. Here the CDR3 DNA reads TGTGCCAGCAGCTTAGACAGAGCTAACTATGGCTACACCTTC. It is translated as CASSLDRANYGYTF.

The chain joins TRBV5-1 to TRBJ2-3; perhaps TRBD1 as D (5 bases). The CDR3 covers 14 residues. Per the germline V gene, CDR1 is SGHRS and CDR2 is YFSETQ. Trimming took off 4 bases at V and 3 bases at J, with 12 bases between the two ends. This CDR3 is CASSPSTATDTQYF. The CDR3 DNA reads TGCGCCAGCAGCCCCTCGACAGCTACAGATACGCAGTATTTT. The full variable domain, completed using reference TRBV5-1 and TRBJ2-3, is KAGVTQTPRYLIKTRGQQVTLSCSPISGHRSVSWYQQTPGQGLQFLFEYFSETQRNKGNFPGRFSGRQFSNSRSEMNVSTLELGDSALYLCASSPSTATDTQYFGPGTRLTVL.

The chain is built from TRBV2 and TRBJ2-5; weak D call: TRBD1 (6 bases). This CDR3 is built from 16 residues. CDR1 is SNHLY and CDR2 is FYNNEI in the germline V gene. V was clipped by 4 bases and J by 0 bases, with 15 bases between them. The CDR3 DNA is TGTGCCAGCAGTGGCCCGACAGGAATGTACCAAGAGACCCAGTACTTC. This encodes CASSGPTGMYQETQYF.

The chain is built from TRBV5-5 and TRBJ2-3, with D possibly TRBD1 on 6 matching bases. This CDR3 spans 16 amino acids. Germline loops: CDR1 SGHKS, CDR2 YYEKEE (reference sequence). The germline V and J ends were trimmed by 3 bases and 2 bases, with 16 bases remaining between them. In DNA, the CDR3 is TGTGCCAGCAGCTCGGGGACACACTCGGCCACAGATACGCAGTATTTT. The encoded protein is CASSSGTHSATDTQYF.

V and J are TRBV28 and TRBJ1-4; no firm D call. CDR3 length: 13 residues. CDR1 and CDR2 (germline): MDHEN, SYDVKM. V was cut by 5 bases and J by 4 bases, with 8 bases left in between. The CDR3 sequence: CASSRTLNEKLFF. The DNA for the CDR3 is TGTGCCAGCAGTAGGACTCTTAATGAAAAACTGTTTTTT. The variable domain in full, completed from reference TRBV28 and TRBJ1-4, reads DVKVTQSSRYLVKRTGEKVFLECVQDMDHENMFWYRQDPGLGLRLIYFSYDVKMKEKGDIPEGYSVSREKKERFSLILESASTNQTSMYLCASSRTLNEKLFFGSGTQLSVL.

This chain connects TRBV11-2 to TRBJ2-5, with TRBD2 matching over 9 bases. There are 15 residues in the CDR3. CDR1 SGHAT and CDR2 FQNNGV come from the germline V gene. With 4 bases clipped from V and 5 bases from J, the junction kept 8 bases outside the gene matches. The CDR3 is CASSSWGGGAETQYF. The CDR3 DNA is TGTGCCAGCAGCTCTTGGGGCGGGGGGGCCGAGACCCAGTACTTC.

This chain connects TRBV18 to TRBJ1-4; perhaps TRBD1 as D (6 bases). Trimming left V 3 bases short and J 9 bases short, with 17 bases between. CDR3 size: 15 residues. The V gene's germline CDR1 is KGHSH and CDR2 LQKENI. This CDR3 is CASSPPEGERKKLFF. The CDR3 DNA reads TGTGCCAGCTCACCCCCCGAGGGGGAGAGGAAAAAACTGTTTTTT.